The 4 T cell receptor beta chains below were found in one sample sequenced in a study of T cell responses to AZD1222 COVID-19 vaccine. The repertoire was sequenced with immunoSEQ multiplex PCR; TCRdb's copy has only in-frame clones and lacks some. The sample has around 180,000 clones; approximately 92% are singletons. The material sequenced was peripheral blood, taken on day 0 of AZD1222 vaccination. Receptors were obtained from an adult in good health.

The chain links TRBV7-8 to TRBJ2-7, with 11 bases that match TRBD2. Germline assignment: CDR1 SGHVS and CDR2 FQNEAQ. The CDR3 runs 14 residues. After removal of 4 bases from V and 5 bases from J, the junction contained 4 bases not matched to a gene. CDR3 in amino acids: CASSSLAGGDEQYF. In nucleotides, the CDR3 is TGTGCCAGCAGCTCATTAGCGGGAGGGGACGAGCAGTACTTC.

The rearrangement uses TRBV18 and TRBJ1-4, with D unresolved. This CDR3 has 14 amino acids. Germline V gene data show CDR1 as KGHSH and CDR2 as LQKENI. V was pared by 6 bases and J by 0 bases, with 8 bases between. CDR3 in amino acids: CASSPRPTNEKLFF. The CDR3 DNA sequence: TGTGCCAGCTCCCCGCGCCCAACTAATGAAAAACTGTTTTTT.

This clone was counted once. The V and J genes are TRBV5-1 and TRBJ1-3; unclear D gene. Trimming pared 0 bases from V and 3 bases from J, leaving 10 bases between. CDR1 is SGHRS and CDR2 is YFSETQ in the germline V gene. This CDR3 region has 15 residues. The chain's CDR3 is CASSLAGGSGNTIYF. The DNA of the CDR3 is TGCGCCAGCAGCTTGGCGGGTGGTAGTGGAAACACCATATATTTT.

The chain uses TRBV6-5 and TRBJ2-3; perhaps TRBD1 as D (6 bases). The CDR3 is 16 residues long. The germline gives CDR1 MNHEY, CDR2 SVGAGI. V lost 0 bases and J lost 6, with 16 bases in between. CDR3 DNA: TGTGCCAGCAGTTACTCCTCCCGGGGCCAGGGGGATACGCAGTATTTT. The encoded protein is CASSYSSRGQGDTQYF.